This T cell receptor (beta chain) was captured by sequencing in a study of blood T cell repertoires in COVID-19. Repertoires were generated with immunoSEQ multiplex PCR, while TCRdb's copy carries only in-frame clones and drops some. In the table there are roughly 260,000 clones, around 86% of which are singletons. From germline, CDR1 is KGHSY and CDR2 FQNENV. The CDR3 runs 11 residues. Trimming removed 6 bases at V and 6 bases at J, with 6 bases between. The specimen sequenced was peripheral blood. The TCR originated in a man aged 40-55 years who had recovered from COVID-19. V usage is TRBV16 and J usage is TRBJ2-1; D gene ambiguous. CDR3 DNA: TGTGCCAGCAGTCTCGGCAATGAGCAGTTCTTC. As protein: CASSLGNEQFF.